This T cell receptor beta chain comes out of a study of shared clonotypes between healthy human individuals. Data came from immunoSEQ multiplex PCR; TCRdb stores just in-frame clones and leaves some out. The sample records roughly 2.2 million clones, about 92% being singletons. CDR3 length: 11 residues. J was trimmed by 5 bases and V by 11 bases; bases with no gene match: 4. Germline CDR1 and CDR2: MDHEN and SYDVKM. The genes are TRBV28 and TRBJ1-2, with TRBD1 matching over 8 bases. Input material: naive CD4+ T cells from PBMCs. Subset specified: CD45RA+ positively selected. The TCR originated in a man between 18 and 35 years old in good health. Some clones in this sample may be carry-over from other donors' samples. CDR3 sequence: CAARDRYGYTF. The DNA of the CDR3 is TGTGCCGCCCGGGACAGGTATGGCTACACCTTC.